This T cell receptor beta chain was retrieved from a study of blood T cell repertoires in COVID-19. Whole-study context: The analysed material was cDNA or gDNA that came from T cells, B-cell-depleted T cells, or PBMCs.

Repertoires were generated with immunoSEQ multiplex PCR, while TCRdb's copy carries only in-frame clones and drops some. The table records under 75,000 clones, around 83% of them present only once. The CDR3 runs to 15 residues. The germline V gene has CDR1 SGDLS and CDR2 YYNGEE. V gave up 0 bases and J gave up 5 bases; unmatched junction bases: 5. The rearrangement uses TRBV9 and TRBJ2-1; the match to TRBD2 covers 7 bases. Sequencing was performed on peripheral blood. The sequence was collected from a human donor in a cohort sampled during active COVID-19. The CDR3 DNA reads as TGTGCCAGCAGCGTAGTCTCTAGCGGAAACAATGAGCAGTTCTTC. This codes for CASSVVSSGNNEQFF.